This T cell receptor beta chain was sequenced for a study of T cells after yellow fever vaccination. Overall study context: Fractions with few cells were prepared using SMART-Seq v4 Ultra Low Input.

The CDR3 is made up of 14 amino acids. V gave up 3 bases and J gave up 1 base, with 9 bases separating them. CDR1 and CDR2 from the germline V gene are MDHEN and SYDVKM. Worth noting for this clonotype: The antigen is unknown.

Study-level points and caveats: Clones from primary vaccination mostly reappeared after the booster (roughly 97% CD4, about 85% CD8). Peaking faster, on day 5 versus 15, the secondary response was nonetheless weaker. Abundant clonotypes from the bulk population could have been carried over as contaminants into FACS-sorted repertoires.

Using its own MiXCR run on the 5' RACE reads, TCRdb lists one record per CDR3 protein. Of about 240,000 distinct CDR3 sequences in the sample, 6.9% were seen once. The gene calls are TRBV28 and TRBJ1-1; D is perhaps TRBD1 (6 bases). The TCR was taken from a man aged 25 to 40 who received the YFV17D yellow fever vaccine. The source was CD4+ T cells sorted from PBMCs, collected 15 days after the yellow fever booster vaccination. The DNA of the CDR3 is TGTGCCAGCAGTTTGTTGGGACAGAACACTGAAGCTTTCTTT. Amino acid sequence: CASSLLGQNTEAFF.